Sequencing of this T cell receptor (beta chain) was carried out in a study of beta chain features in type 1 diabetes. The study's findings and limits: TCRB CDR3 length was moderately but significantly reduced in all four CD4+ subsets of Type 1 diabetes patients. A greater similarity of naive, central memory and Treg TCRB repertoires was seen among patients than among healthy donors.

For this clone: Its antigen is unknown.

V dropped 5 bases and J dropped 7 bases, with 12 bases sitting between them. Germline CDR1 reads LNHNV; CDR2 reads YYDKDF (reference sequence). The CDR3 consists of 13 residues. As every portion of the isolated RNA was reverse transcribed, the sequencing read expressed TCRB transcripts. Clones were read by immunoSEQ multiplex PCR, and TCRdb kept only the in-frame ones, dropping some. The data hold approximately 270,000 clones, with approximately 15% observed a single time. The TCR originated in a young man with type 1 diabetes. The chain joins TRBV15 to TRBJ2-1; D perhaps matches TRBD2 (5 bases). The sample was naive CD4+ T cells from blood. CDR3 DNA sequence: TGTGCCACCAGCGGGAAGACTACTAATGAGCAGTTCTTC. Translated: CATSGKTTNEQFF.